This T cell receptor (beta chain) originates from a study of shared clonotypes between healthy human individuals. Each subset's genomic DNA was shared equally among a number of immunoSEQ plates. Method: immunoSEQ multiplex PCR; TCRdb's copy keeps in-frame clones and lacks some. The sample yields roughly 2.4 million clones, nearly 97% seen once. In the case of this clone: Its cognate antigen is unknown.

Free of recent acute infections or vaccinations, the donors were healthy HIV-negative adults. Broader study findings: Non-shared clonotypes showed lower generation probabilities than clonotypes common to all four donors. Sharing across a handful of donors was seen in about 5% of naive CD4 clonotypes.

Material for sequencing was naive CD4+ T cells sorted from blood. The subset is: CD45RA+ positively selected. This receptor was identified in a young man in good health.

The CDR3 coding sequence is TGTGCCAGCAGCGACGGGGGGAGAACTGAAGCTTTCTTT. As protein: CASSDGGRTEAFF. This chain links TRBV6-5 with TRBJ1-1; D possibly corresponds to TRBD1 (5 bases). The CDR3 spans 13 residues. Germline CDR1 is MNHEY and CDR2 is SVGAGI. V was shortened by 6 bases and J by 5 bases, with 13 bases between the two germline ends.